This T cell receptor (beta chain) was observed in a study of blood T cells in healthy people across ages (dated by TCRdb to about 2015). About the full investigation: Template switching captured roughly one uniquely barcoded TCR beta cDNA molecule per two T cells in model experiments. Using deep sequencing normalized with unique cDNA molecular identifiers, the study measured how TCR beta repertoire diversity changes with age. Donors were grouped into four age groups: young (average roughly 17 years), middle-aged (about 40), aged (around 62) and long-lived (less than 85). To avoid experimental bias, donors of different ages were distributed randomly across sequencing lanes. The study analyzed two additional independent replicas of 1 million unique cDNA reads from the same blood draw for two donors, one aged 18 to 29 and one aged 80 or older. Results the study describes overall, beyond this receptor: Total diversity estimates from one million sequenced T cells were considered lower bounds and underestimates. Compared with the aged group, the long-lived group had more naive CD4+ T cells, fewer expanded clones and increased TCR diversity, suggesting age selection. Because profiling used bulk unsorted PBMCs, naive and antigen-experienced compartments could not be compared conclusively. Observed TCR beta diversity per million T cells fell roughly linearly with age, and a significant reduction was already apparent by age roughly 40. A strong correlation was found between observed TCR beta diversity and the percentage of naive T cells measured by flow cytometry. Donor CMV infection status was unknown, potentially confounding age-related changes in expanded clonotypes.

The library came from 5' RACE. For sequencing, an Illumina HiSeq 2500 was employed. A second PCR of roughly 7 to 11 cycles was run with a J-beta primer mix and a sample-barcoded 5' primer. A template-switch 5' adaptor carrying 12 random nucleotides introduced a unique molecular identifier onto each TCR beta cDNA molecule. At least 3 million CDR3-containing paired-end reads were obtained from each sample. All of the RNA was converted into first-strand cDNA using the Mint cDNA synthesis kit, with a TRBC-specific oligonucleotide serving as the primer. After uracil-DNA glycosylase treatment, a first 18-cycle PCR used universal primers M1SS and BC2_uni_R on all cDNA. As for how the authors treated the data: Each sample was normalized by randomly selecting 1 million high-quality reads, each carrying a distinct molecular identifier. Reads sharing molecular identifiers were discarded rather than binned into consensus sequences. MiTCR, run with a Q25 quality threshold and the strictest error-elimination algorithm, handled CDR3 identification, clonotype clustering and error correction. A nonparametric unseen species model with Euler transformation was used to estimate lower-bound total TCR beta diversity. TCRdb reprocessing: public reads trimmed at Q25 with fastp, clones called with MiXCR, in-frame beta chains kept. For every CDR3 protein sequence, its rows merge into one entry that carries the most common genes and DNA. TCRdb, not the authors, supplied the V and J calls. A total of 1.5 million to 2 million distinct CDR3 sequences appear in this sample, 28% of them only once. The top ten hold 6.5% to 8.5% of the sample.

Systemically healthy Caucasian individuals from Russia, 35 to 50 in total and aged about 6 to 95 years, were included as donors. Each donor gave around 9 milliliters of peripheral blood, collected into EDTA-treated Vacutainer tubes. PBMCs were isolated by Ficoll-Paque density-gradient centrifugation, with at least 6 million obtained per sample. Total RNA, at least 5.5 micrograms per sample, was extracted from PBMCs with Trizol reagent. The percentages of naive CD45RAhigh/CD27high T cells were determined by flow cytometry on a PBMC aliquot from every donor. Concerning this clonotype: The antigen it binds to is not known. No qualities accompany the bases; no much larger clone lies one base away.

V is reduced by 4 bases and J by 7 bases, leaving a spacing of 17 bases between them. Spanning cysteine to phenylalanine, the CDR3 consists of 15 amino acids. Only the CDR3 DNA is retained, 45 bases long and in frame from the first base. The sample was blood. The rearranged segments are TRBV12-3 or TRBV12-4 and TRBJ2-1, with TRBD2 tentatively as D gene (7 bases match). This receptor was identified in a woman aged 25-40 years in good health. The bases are TGTGCCAGCAGTTATGGGGGGGGCCCTAAAAATGAGCAGTTCTTC. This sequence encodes CASSYGGGPKNEQFF.